These 2 T cell receptor beta chains were all obtained from the same sample, sequenced in a study of long-term antiretroviral therapy in people with HIV. immunoSEQ v3.0 was run at survey level. Sequencing used immunoSEQ multiplex PCR; TCRdb keeps in-frame clones, though not all of them. The data show approximately 18,000 clones, about 84% seen once. The sample consisted of unsorted PBMCs, taken 0.1 years before starting antiretroviral therapy. These receptors were collected from a man aged 18 to 30 with HIV.

This sequence joins TRBV6-1 and TRBJ2-3; a possible D gene is TRBD1 (6 bases). V lost 2 bases and J 2 bases, leaving 20 bases between the germline ends. The CDR3 contains 18 residues. Germline V gene sequence: CDR1 MNHNS, CDR2 SASEGT. CDR3 DNA sequence: TGTGCCAGCAGTGAAAACGTTGAGTGGGGGCGAGACACAGATACGCAGTATTTT. It codes for CASSENVEWGRDTDTQYF.

V is TRBV19 and J is TRBJ1-5; D may be TRBD1 (5 bases). The CDR3 has 15 residues. Trimming shortened V by 6 bases and J by 4 bases, and 16 bases separated the two germline ends. Germline V gives CDR1 LNHDA, CDR2 SQIVND (reference sequence). CDR3 region: CASRDGGPGNQPQHF. The CDR3 DNA is TGTGCCAGTAGGGATGGGGGTCCGGGGAATCAGCCCCAGCATTTT.